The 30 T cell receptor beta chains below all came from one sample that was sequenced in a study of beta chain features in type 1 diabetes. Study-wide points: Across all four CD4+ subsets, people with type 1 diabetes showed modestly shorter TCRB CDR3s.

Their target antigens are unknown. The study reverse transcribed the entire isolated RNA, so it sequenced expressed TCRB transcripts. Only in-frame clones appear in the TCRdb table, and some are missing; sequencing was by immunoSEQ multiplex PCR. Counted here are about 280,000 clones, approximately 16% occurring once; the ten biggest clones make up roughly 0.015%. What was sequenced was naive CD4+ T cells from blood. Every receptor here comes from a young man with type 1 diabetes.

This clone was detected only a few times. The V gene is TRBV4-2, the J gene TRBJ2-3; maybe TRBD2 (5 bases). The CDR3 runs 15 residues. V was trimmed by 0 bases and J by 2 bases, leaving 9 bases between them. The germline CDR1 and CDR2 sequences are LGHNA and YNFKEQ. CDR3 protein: CASSQDPAATDTQYF. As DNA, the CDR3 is TGTGCCAGCAGCCAAGACCCAGCGGCCACAGATACGCAGTATTTT.

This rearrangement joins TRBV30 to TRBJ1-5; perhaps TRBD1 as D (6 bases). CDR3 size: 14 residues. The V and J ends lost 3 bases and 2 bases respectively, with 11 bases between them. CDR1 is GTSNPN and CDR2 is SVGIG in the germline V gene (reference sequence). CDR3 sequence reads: CAWSFRGGNQPQHF. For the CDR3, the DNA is TGTGCCTGGAGCTTCAGGGGAGGCAATCAGCCCCAGCATTTT. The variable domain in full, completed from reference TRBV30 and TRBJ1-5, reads SQTIHQWPATLVQPVGSPLSLECTVEGTSNPNLYWYRQAAGRGLQLLFYSVGIGQISSEVPQNLSASRPQDRQFILSSKKLLLSDSGFYLCAWSFRGGNQPQHFGDGTRLSIL.

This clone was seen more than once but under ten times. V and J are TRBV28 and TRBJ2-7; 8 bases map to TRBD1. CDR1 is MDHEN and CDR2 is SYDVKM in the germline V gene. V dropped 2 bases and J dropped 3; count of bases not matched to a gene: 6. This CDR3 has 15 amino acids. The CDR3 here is CASSLTDRVGYEQYF. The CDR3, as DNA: TGTGCCAGCAGTTTAACGGACAGGGTCGGCTACGAGCAGTACTTC. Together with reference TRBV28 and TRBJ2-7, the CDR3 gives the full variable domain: DVKVTQSSRYLVKRTGEKVFLECVQDMDHENMFWYRQDPGLGLRLIYFSYDVKMKEKGDIPEGYSVSREKKERFSLILESASTNQTSMYLCASSLTDRVGYEQYFGPGTRLTVT.

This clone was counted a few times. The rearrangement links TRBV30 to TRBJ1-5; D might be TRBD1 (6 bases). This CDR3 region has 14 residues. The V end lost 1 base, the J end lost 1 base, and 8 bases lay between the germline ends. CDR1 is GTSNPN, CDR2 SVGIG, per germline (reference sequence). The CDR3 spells CAWSGGTSNQPQHF. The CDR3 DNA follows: TGTGCCTGGAGTGGGGGGACAAGCAATCAGCCCCAGCATTTT.

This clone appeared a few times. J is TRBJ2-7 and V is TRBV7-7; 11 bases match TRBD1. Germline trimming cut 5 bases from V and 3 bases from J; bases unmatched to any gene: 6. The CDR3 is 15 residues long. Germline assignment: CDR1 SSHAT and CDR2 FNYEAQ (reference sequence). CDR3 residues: CASSLGQGGFYEQYF. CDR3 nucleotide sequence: TGTGCCAGCAGCCTGGGACAGGGGGGCTTCTACGAGCAGTACTTC.

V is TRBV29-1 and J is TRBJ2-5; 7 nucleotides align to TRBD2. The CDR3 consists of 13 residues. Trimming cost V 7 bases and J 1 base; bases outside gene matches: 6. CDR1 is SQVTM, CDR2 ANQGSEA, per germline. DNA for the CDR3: TGCAGCGGGGGAGGGCGCTTCCAAGAGACCCAGTACTTC. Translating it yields CSGGGRFQETQYF.

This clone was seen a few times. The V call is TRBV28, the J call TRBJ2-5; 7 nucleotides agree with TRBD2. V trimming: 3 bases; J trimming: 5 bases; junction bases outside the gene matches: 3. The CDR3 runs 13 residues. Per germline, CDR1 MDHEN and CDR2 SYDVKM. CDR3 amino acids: CASSFPGGETQYF. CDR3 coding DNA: TGTGCCAGCAGTTTCCCCGGGGGGGAGACCCAGTACTTC.

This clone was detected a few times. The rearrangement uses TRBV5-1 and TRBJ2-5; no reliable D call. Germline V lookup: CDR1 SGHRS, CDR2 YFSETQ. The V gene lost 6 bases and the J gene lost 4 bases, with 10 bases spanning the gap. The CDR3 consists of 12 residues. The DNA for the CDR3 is TGCGCCAGCAATCGGGTTGGAGAGACCCAGTACTTC. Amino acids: CASNRVGETQYF.

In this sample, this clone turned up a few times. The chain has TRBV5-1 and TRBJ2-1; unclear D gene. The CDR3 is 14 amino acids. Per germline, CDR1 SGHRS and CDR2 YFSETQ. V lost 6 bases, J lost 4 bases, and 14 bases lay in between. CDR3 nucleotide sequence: TGCGCCAGCAAGGAGACTCACGAGTACAATGAGCAGTTCTTC. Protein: CASKETHEYNEQFF.

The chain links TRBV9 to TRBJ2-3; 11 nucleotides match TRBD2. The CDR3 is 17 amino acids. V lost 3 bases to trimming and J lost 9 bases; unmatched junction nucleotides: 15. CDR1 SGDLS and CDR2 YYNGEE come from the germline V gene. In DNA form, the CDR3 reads TGTGCCAGCAGCGGGGGTGTGACTAGCGGGGTTCATCGCACGCAGTATTTT. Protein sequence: CASSGGVTSGVHRTQYF.

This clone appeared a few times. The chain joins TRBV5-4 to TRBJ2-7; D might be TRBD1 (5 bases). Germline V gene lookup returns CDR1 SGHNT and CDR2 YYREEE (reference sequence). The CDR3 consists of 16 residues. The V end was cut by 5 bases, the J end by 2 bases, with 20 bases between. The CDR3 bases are TGTGCCAGCAGTTACGGGTCGCGACAGTCAACCTACGAGCAGTACTTC. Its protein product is CASSYGSRQSTYEQYF.

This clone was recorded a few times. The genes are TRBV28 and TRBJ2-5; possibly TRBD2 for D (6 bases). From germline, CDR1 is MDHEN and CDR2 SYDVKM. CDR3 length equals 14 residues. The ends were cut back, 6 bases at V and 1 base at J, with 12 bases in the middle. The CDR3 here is CASSRAGPQETQYF. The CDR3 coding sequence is TGTGCCAGCAGCCGGGCGGGACCCCAAGAGACCCAGTACTTC.

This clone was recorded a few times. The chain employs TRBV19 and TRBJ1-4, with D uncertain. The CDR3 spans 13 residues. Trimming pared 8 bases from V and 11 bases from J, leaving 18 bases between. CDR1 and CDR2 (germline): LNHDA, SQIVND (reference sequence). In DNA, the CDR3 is TGTGCCAGTGCTGGGAGTCCGGCGCCTAAACTGTTTTTT. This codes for CASAGSPAPKLFF.

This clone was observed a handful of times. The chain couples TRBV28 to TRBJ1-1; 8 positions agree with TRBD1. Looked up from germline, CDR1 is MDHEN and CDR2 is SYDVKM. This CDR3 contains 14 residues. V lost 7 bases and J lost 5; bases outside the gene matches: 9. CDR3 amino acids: CASTLRGLRTEAFF. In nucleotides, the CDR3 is TGTGCCAGCACACTCAGGGGGCTCAGGACTGAAGCTTTCTTT.

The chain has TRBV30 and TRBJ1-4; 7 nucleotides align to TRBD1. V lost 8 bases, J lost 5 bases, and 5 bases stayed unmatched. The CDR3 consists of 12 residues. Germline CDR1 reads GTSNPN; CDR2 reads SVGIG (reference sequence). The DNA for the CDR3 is TGTGCCGTGGACAGGCCAAATGAAAAACTGTTTTTT. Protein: CAVDRPNEKLFF.

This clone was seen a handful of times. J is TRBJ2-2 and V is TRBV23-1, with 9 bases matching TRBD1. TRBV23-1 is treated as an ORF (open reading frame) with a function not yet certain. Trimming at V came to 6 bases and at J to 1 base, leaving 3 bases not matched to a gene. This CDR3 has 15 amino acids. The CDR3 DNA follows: TGCGCCAGCAGCGGGGGACAGGGGAACACCGGGGAGCTGTTTTTT. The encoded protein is CASSGGQGNTGELFF.

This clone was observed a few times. The CDR3 loop is CASQQKGNPEAFF. In DNA form, the CDR3 reads TGTGCCAGCCAACAGAAGGGGAATCCTGAAGCTTTCTTT. The chain recombines TRBV19 with TRBJ1-1; D is perhaps TRBD1 (5 bases). The germline CDR1 and CDR2 sequences are LNHDA and SQIVND (reference sequence). The length of the CDR3 is 13 residues. Trimming left V 9 bases short and J 6 bases short, with 17 bases between.

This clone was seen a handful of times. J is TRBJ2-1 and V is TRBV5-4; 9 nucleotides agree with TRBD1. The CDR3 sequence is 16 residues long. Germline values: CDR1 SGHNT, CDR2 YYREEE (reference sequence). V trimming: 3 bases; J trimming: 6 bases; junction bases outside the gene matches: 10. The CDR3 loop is CASSSPGTGSFNEQFF. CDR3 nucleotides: TGTGCCAGCAGCTCACCCGGGACAGGGAGTTTCAATGAGCAGTTCTTC.

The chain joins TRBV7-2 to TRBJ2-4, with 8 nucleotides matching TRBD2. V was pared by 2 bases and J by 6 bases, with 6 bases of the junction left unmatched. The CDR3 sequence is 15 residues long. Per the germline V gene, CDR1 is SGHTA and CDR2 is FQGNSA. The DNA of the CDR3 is TGTGCCAGCAGCTTAACGGGGGGGCTAGGAAACATTCAGTACTTC. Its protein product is CASSLTGGLGNIQYF.

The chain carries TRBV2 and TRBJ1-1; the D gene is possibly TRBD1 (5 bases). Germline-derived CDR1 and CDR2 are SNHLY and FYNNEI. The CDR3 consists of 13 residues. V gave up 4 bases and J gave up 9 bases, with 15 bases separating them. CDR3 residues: CASSGGTGGKAFF. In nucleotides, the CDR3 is TGTGCCAGCAGTGGGGGGACGGGGGGAAAAGCTTTCTTT.

The CDR3 loop reads CASSQAGTGPYEQYF. CDR3 coding DNA: TGTGCCAGCAGCCAAGCCGGGACAGGGCCTTACGAGCAGTACTTC. This chain joins TRBV14 and TRBJ2-7; 9 bases are shared with TRBD1. V gave up 1 base and J gave up 4 bases; unmatched junction bases: 5. The CDR3 spans 15 residues. CDR1 SGHDN and CDR2 FVKESK come from the germline V gene.

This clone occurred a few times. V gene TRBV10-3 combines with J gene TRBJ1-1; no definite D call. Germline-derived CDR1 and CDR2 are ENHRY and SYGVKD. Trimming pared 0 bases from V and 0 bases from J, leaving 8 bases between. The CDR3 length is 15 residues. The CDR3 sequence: CAISESTAVNTEAFF. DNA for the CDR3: TGTGCCATCAGTGAGTCCACAGCCGTGAACACTGAAGCTTTCTTT.

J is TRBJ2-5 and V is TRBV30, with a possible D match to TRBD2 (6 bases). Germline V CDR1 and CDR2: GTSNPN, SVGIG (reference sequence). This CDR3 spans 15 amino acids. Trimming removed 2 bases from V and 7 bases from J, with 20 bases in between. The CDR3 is CAWSPTRAGSATQYF. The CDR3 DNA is TGTGCCTGGAGTCCCACTCGCGCGGGGTCGGCGACCCAGTACTTC.

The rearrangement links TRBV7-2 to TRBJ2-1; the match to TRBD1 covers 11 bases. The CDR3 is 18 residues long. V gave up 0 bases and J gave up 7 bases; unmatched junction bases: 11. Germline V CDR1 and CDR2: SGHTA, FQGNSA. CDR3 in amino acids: CASSLARSGTGGRNEQFF. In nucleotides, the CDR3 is TGTGCCAGCAGCTTAGCCCGCTCCGGGACAGGGGGGAGGAATGAGCAGTTCTTC.

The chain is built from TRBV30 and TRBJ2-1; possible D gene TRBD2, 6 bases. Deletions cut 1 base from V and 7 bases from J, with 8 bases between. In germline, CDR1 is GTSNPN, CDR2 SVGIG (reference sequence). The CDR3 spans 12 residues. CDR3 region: CAWSGLVNEQFF. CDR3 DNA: TGTGCCTGGAGTGGACTAGTTAATGAGCAGTTCTTC.

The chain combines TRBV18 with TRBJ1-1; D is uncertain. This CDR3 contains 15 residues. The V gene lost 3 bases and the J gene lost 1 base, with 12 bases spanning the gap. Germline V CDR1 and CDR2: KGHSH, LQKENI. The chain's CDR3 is CASSPVGGRNTEAFF. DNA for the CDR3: TGTGCCAGCTCACCGGTGGGAGGTAGGAACACTGAAGCTTTCTTT. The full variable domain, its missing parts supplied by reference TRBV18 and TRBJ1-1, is NAGVMQNPRHLVRRRGQEARLRCSPMKGHSHVYWYRQLPEEGLKFMVYLQKENIIDESGMPKERFSAEFPKEGPSILRIQQVVRGDSAAYFCASSPVGGRNTEAFFGQGTRLTVV.

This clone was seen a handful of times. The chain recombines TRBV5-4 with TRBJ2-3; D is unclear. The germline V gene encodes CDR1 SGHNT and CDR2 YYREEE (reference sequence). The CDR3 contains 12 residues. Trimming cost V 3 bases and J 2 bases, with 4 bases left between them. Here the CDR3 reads CASSSDTDTQYF. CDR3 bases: TGTGCCAGCAGCTCAGACACAGATACGCAGTATTTT. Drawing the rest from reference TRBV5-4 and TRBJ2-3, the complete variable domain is ETGVTQSPTHLIKTRGQQVTLRCSSQSGHNTVSWYQQALGQGPQFIFQYYREEENGRGNFPPRFSGLQFPNYSSELNVNALELDDSALYLCASSSDTDTQYFGPGTRLTVL.

The CDR3 protein is CASSVPGGLNTEAFF. CDR3 nucleotides: TGTGCCAGCTCAGTCCCCGGGGGACTGAACACTGAAGCTTTCTTT. The rearrangement joins TRBV18 to TRBJ1-1; tentative D call: TRBD1 (5 bases). The CDR3 runs to 15 residues. Germline CDR1 KGHSH, CDR2 LQKENI. Trimming shortened V by 5 bases and J by 0 bases, and 13 bases separated the two germline ends. Filled out from reference TRBV18 and TRBJ1-1, the complete variable domain reads NAGVMQNPRHLVRRRGQEARLRCSPMKGHSHVYWYRQLPEEGLKFMVYLQKENIIDESGMPKERFSAEFPKEGPSILRIQQVVRGDSAAYFCASSVPGGLNTEAFFGQGTRLTVV.

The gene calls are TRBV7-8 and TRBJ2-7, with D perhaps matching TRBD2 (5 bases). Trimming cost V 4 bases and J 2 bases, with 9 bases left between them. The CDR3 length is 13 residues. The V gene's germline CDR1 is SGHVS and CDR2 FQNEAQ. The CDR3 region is CASSSGETYEQYF. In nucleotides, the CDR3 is TGTGCCAGCAGCTCCGGGGAAACCTACGAGCAGTACTTC.

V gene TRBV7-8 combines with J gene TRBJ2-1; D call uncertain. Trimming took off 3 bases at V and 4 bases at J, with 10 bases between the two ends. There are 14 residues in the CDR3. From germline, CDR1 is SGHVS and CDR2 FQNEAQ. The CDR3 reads CASSFVTIYNEQFF. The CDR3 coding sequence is TGTGCCAGCAGCTTTGTGACAATTTACAATGAGCAGTTCTTC.